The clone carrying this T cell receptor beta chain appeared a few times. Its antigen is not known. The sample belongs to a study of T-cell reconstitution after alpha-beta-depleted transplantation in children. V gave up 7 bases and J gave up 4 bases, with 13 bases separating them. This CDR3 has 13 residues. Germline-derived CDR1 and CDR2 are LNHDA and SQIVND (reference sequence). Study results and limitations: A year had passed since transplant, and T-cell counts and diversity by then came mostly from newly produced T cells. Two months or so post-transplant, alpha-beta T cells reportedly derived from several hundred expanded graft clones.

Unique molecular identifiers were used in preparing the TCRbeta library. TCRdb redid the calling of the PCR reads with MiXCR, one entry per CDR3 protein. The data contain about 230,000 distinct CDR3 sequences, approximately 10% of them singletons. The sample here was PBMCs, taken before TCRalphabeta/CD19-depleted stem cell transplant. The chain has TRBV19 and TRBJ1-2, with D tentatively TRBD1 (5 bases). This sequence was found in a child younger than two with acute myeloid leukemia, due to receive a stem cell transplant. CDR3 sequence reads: CASKGARVYGYTF. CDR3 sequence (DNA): TGTGCCAGTAAAGGGGCCCGAGTCTATGGCTACACCTTC.